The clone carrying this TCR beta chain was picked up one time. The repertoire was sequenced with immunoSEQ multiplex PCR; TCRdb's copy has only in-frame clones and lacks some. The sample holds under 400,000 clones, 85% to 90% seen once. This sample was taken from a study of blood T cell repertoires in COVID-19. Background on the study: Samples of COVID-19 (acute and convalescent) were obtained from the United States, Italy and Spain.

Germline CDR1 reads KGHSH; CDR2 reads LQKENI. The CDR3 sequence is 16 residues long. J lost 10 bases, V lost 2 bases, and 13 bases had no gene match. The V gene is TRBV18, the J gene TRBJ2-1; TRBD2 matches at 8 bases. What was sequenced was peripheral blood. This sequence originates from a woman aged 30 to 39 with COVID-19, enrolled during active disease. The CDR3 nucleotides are TGTGCCAGCTCACCAAGAGCGGGAGAGGGGACTGGAGAGCAGTTCTTC. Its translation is CASSPRAGEGTGEQFF.